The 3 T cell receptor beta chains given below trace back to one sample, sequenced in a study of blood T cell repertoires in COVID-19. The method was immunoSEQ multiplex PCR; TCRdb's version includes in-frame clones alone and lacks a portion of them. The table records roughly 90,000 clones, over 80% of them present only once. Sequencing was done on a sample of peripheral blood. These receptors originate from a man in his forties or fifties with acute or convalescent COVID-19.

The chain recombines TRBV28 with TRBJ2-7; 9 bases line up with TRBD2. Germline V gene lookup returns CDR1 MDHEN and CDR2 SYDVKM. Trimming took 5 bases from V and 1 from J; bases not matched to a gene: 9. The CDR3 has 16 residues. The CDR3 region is CASSPWGSGSSYEQYF. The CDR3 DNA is TGTGCCAGCAGTCCGTGGGGTAGCGGGAGTTCCTACGAGCAGTACTTC.

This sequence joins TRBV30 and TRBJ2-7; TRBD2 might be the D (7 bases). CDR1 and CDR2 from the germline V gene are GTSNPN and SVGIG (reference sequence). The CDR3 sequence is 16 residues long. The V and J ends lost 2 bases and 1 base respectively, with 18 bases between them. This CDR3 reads CAWSRLEGGGSYEQYF. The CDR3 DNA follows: TGTGCCTGGAGTAGGCTCGAGGGGGGAGGGTCCTACGAGCAGTACTTC. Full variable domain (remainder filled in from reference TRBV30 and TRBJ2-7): SQTIHQWPATLVQPVGSPLSLECTVEGTSNPNLYWYRQAAGRGLQLLFYSVGIGQISSEVPQNLSASRPQDRQFILSSKKLLLSDSGFYLCAWSRLEGGGSYEQYFGPGTRLTVT.

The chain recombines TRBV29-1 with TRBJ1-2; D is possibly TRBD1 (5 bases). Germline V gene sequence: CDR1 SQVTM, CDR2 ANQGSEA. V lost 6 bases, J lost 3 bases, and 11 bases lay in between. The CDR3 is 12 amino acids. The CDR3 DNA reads TGCAGCGTGAGCAGGGCAGACTATGGCTACACCTTC. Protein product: CSVSRADYGYTF.